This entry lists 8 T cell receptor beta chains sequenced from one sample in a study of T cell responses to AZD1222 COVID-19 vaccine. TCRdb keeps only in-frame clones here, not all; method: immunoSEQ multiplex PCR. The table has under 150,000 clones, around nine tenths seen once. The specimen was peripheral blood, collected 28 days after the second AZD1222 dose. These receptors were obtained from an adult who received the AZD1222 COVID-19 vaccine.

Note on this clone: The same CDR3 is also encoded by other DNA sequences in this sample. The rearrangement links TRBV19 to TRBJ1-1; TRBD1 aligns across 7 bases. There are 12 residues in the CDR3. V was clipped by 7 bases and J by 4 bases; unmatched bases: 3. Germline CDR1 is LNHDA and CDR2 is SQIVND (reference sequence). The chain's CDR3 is CASKQGGTEAFF. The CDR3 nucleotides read TGTGCCAGTAAGCAGGGGGGCACTGAAGCTTTCTTT.

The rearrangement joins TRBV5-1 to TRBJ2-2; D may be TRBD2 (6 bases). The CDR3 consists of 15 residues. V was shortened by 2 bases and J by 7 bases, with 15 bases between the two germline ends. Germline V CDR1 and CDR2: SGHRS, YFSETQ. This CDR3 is CASSLSSAPSGELFF. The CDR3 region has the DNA TGCGCCAGCAGCTTATCTAGCGCACCCAGCGGGGAGCTGTTTTTT.

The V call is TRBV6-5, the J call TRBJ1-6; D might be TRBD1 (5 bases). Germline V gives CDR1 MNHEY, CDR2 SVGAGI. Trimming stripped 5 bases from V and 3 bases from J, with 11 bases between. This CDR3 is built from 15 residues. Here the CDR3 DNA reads TGTGCCAGCAGTATGGGACGGCTCTATAATTCACCCCTCCACTTT. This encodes CASSMGRLYNSPLHF.

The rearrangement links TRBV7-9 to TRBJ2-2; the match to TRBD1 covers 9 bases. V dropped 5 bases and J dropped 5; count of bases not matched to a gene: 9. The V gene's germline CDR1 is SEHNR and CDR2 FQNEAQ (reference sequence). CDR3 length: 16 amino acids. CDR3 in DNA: TGTGCCAGCAGCGTCACCGGGACAGGGTATACCGGGGAGCTGTTTTTT. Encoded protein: CASSVTGTGYTGELFF.

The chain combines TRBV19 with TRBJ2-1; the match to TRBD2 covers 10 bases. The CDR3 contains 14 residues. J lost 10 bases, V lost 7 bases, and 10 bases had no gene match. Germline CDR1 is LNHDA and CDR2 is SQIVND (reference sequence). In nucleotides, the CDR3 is TGTGCCAGTAAGTGGACAGCGGGGGGGCCCGAGCAGTTCTTC. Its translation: CASKWTAGGPEQFF.

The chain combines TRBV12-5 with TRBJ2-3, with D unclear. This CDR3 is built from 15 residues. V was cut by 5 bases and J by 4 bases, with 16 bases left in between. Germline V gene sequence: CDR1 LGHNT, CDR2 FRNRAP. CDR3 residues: CASGARLSNPDTQYF. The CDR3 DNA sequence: TGTGCTAGTGGTGCCCGACTTAGCAACCCAGATACGCAGTATTTT.

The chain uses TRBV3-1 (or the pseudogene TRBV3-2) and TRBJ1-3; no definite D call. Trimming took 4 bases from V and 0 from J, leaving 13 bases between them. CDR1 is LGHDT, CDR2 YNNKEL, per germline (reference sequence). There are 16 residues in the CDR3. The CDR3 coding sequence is TGTGCCAGCAGCCCTCAGAAACTCAGCTCTGGAAACACCATATATTTT. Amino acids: CASSPQKLSSGNTIYF.

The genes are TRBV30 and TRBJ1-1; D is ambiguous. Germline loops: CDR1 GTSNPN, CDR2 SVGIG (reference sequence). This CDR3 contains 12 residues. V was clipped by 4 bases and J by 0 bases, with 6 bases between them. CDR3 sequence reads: CAWKGLNTEAFF. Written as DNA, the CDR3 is TGTGCCTGGAAGGGCCTGAACACTGAAGCTTTCTTT.